Listed here are 15 T cell receptor beta chains from one sample, sequenced in a study of metastatic and nonmetastatic thyroid tumors. TCRdb re-analyzed the PCR reads using MiXCR. The repertoire includes 15,000 to 20,000 clones, about 31% of them detected once, and 7.3% sits in the top ten. Thyroid surgery was performed in patients who had received no treatment beforehand. The sample consisted of tumor tissue. The receptors derive from a female donor with papillary thyroid cancer or a benign thyroid nodule (not recorded which). Some clones in this sample may be carry-over from other donors' samples.

CDR3: CASSPYSGGLYGYTF. Here the CDR3 DNA reads TGTGCCAGCAGTCCTTACAGTGGTGGGCTTTATGGCTACACCTTC. The chain links TRBV6-1 to TRBJ1-2; D unresolved. CDR3 length equals 15 residues. CDR1 is MNHNS and CDR2 is SASEGT in the germline V gene. Trimming removed 5 bases at V and 5 bases at J, with 18 bases between.

This clone was counted at least ten times. The chain carries TRBV12-3 or TRBV12-4 and TRBJ1-2, with a tentative D call TRBD1 (6 bases). V was cut by 7 bases and J by 9 bases, with 18 bases left in between. This CDR3 has 13 amino acids. The CDR3 here is CASTRWGPGSYTF. In nucleotides, the CDR3 is TGTGCCAGCACCCGGTGGGGGCCCGGGAGCTACACCTTC.

The chain combines TRBV6-1 with TRBJ1-5; possible D gene TRBD1, 6 bases. The germline gives CDR1 MNHNS, CDR2 SASEGT. This CDR3 contains 14 residues. The ends were cut back, 4 bases at V and 2 bases at J, with 9 bases in the middle. CDR3 in DNA: TGTGCCAGCAGTGGGGGGCTTGGCAATCAGCCCCAGCATTTT. It encodes CASSGGLGNQPQHF.

On this clone itself: An end of the junction differs from the germline gene, which may be a read error. The chain recombines TRBV15 with TRBJ2-3, with 11 positions matching TRBD2. The CDR3 covers 16 residues. In germline, CDR1 is LNHNV, CDR2 YYDKDF (reference sequence). CDR3: CATCRLSGGVTDTQEF. CDR3 DNA: TGTGCCACCTGCAGACTTAGCGGGGGGGTTACAGATACGCAGGAATTT. Combining the CDR3 with reference TRBV15 and TRBJ2-3 gives the whole variable domain DAMVIQNPRYQVTQFGKPVTLSCSQTLNHNVMYWYQQKSSQAPKLLFHYYDKDFNNEADTPDNFQSRRPNTSFCFLDIRSPGLGDTAMYLCATCRLSGGVTDTQEFGPGTRLTVL.

This chain links TRBV28 with TRBJ2-1; D may be TRBD2 (6 bases). The V and J ends lost 6 bases and 8 bases respectively, with 20 bases between them. The CDR3 spans 15 residues. The germline V gene encodes CDR1 MDHEN and CDR2 SYDVKM. The CDR3, as DNA: TGTGCCAGCAGCGAGGCGGGACGGACGGTTGATGAGCAGTTCTTC. Amino acid sequence: CASSEAGRTVDEQFF.

The chain couples TRBV3-1 to TRBJ2-1, with unresolved D. There are 14 residues in the CDR3. The V end was cut by 4 bases, the J end by 6 bases, with 13 bases between. CDR1 and CDR2 (germline): LGHDT, YNNKEL (reference sequence). The chain's CDR3 is CASSPTTGSNEQFF. DNA of the CDR3: TGTGCCAGCAGCCCGACCACGGGTTCCAATGAGCAGTTCTTC.

The V and J genes are TRBV20-1 and TRBJ2-7; D is perhaps TRBD1 (6 bases). Trimming took 0 bases from V and 6 from J, leaving 15 bases between them. The CDR3 loop spans 14 amino acids. The germline gives CDR1 DFQATT, CDR2 SNEGSKA (reference sequence). In nucleotides, the CDR3 is TGCAGTGCTAGAGATTTCGGCAGGGGCGGCGAGCAGTACTTC. Protein: CSARDFGRGGEQYF.

This clone was observed many times. CDR3 bases: TGTGCCAGCAGTTTCCTTACTGGGGGAGAGTTCTTC. This encodes CASSFLTGGEFF. The chain has TRBV12-3 or TRBV12-4 and TRBJ2-1, with D possibly called TRBD1 or TRBD2 (5 bases each). V lost 3 bases, J lost 14 bases, and 14 bases lay in between. This CDR3 is built from 12 residues.

About this clone: An end of the junction differs from the germline gene, which may be a read error. The sample carries other DNA sequences with the same CDR3. The chain employs TRBV7-8 and TRBJ1-1, with 8 bases lining up with TRBD1. CDR3 length: 16 amino acids. Germline assignment: CDR1 SGHVS and CDR2 FQNEAQ. The CDR3 spells CASSLEDRGEGTEAFF. The CDR3 DNA sequence: TGTGCCAGCAGCTTAGAAGACAGGGGCGAGGGAACTGAGGCTTTCTTT.

This clone was seen a single time. The CDR3 loop is CSAVSGRRYEQYF. CDR3 coding DNA: TGCAGTGCTGTTAGCGGGAGACGTTACGAGCAGTACTTC. The chain uses TRBV20-1 and TRBJ2-7; TRBD2 matches 9 bases. This CDR3 is 13 amino acids long. V shed 5 bases and J 4 bases; nucleotides not matched to a gene: 6. The V gene's germline CDR1 is DFQATT and CDR2 SNEGSKA (reference sequence).

This clone has a count of ten or more. The junction shows a germline mismatch at one end, possibly a read error. The chain couples TRBV28 to TRBJ1-1, with 11 positions matching TRBD1. CDR3 length: 14 amino acids. CDR1 is MDHEN, CDR2 SYDVKM, per germline. DNA of the CDR3: TGTGCCAGCAGTCAGGGACAGGGGGGCACTGAAGCTTCCTTT. Amino acid sequence: CASSQGQGGTEASF.

This clone is labeled medium-sized. The gene calls are TRBV28 and TRBJ2-3; D is undetermined. Germline V gene data show CDR1 as MDHEN and CDR2 as SYDVKM. V dropped 5 bases and J dropped 1 base, with 13 bases sitting between them. This CDR3 is built from 15 residues. The CDR3 sequence is CASSPIHQGTDTQYF. CDR3 nucleotide sequence: TGTGCCAGCAGTCCGATTCATCAGGGCACAGATACGCAGTATTTT.

By share, this clone ranks as medium-sized (0.01 to 0.1%). The rearrangement uses TRBV6-1 and TRBJ1-1; no clear D. V was trimmed by 4 bases and J by 0 bases, leaving 6 bases between them. The CDR3 spans 13 residues. Germline V gene data show CDR1 as MNHNS and CDR2 as SASEGT. The CDR3 DNA sequence: TGTGCCAGCAGTGCTAATATGAACACTGAAGCTTTCTTT. It is translated as CASSANMNTEAFF.

This chain joins TRBV12-3 or TRBV12-4 and TRBJ1-2; D not resolved. The CDR3 runs 15 residues. The V gene lost 2 bases and the J gene lost 4 bases, with 14 bases spanning the gap. CDR3 loop: CASSLRDGSSYGYTF. CDR3 nucleotides: TGTGCCAGCAGTTTAAGAGATGGGTCGTCCTATGGCTACACCTTC.

This clone is judged medium-sized (0.01 to 0.1%). V and J are TRBV9 and TRBJ2-2; no definite D call. The V end lost 4 bases, the J end lost 3 bases, and 13 bases lay between the germline ends. The CDR3 spans 15 residues. CDR1 is SGDLS, CDR2 YYNGEE, per germline. The CDR3 here is CASSISGGYTGELFF. The CDR3 bases are TGTGCCAGCAGCATTAGTGGTGGATACACCGGGGAGCTGTTTTTT.